The 28 T cell receptor beta chains reported below all come from one sample, sequenced in a study of T-cell memory formation after mild COVID-19. In TCRdb, the 5' RACE reads were re-called with MiXCR into one record per CDR3 protein. Of about half a million distinct CDR3 sequences listed, about 20% are singletons. The material sequenced was PBMCs or a T cell subset sorted from them (not recorded which). These receptors all stem from an adult woman who had mild COVID-19 (a few samples of this study predate the infection). Cell type and time point are not known.

The chain employs TRBV12-3 or TRBV12-4 and TRBJ1-1; TRBD1 matches at 10 bases. V trimming: 7 bases; J trimming: 7 bases; junction bases outside the gene matches: 9. The CDR3 runs 14 residues. The CDR3 nucleotides read TGTGCCAGCACCCTGACAGGGGGCCTCGGTGAAGCTTTCTTT. Amino acid sequence: CASTLTGGLGEAFF.

This clonotype was observed a handful of times. The chain uses TRBV6-5 and TRBJ1-1, with unresolved D. V shed 0 bases and J shed 2 bases, with 7 bases lying between them. The CDR3 is 14 residues long. Germline CDR1 reads MNHEY; CDR2 reads SVGAGI. CDR3 bases: TGTGCCAGCAGTTACTCTCTCGGCAACACTGAAGCTTTCTTT. This sequence encodes CASSYSLGNTEAFF.

The V call is TRBV24-1, the J call TRBJ2-5; no reliable D call. Trimming took 9 bases from V and 7 from J, leaving 11 bases between them. The CDR3 is made up of 11 amino acids. Germline CDR1 reads KGHDR; CDR2 reads SFDVKD. The CDR3 DNA reads TGTGCCACCCGACCCGTTGGGACCCAGTACTTC. This gives the protein CATRPVGTQYF.

This rearrangement joins TRBV7-6 to TRBJ2-1; the D is unclear. This CDR3 spans 18 amino acids. The V end lost 1 base, the J end lost 2 bases, and 18 bases lay between the germline ends. Germline V gene sequence: CDR1 SGHVS, CDR2 FNYEAQ. CDR3 nucleotide sequence: TGTGCCAGCAGCTTAGATAGGGCAGGCCTTGGCACCTACAATGAGCAGTTCTTC. Protein: CASSLDRAGLGTYNEQFF.

The rearrangement uses TRBV7-9 and TRBJ2-7; 8 bases align to TRBD1. The CDR3 totals 14 residues. With 3 bases clipped from V and 3 bases from J, the junction kept 4 bases outside the gene matches. Germline CDR1 is SEHNR and CDR2 is FQNEAQ (reference sequence). The CDR3 bases are TGTGCCAGCAGCTTGACAGGGGACGTCTACGAGCAGTACTTC. This translates into CASSLTGDVYEQYF.

In this sample, this clonotype turned up once. This chain uses TRBV2 with TRBJ1-6; D call uncertain. This CDR3 region has 10 residues. Trimming removed 6 bases at V and 16 bases at J, with 10 bases between. Germline CDR1 reads SNHLY; CDR2 reads FYNNEI. The DNA for the CDR3 is TGTGCCAGCAGACAGACGTTTCTCCACTTT. Encoded protein: CASRQTFLHF. Complete variable domain (other parts from reference TRBV2 and TRBJ1-6): EPEVTQTPSHQVTQMGQEVILRCVPISNHLYFYWYRQILGQKVEFLVSFYNNEISEKSEIFDDQFSVERPDGSNFTLKIRSTKLEDSAMYFCASRQTFLHFGNGTRLTVT.

V and J are TRBV5-6 and TRBJ2-5; no firm D call. This CDR3 has 16 amino acids. Germline CDR1 SGHDT, CDR2 YYEEEE. V lost 5 bases and J 2 bases, leaving 19 bases between the germline ends. Here the CDR3 reads CASRIFGPTTQETQYF. Written as DNA, the CDR3 is TGTGCCAGCAGAATCTTTGGGCCGACCACGCAAGAGACCCAGTACTTC.

This clonotype has a handful of counts. The chain is built from TRBV7-2 and TRBJ2-2; TRBD1 is a possible D gene (5 bases). The length of the CDR3 is 15 residues. Looked up from germline, CDR1 is SGHTA and CDR2 is FQGNSA. V was shortened by 1 base and J by 4 bases, with 10 bases between the two germline ends. The CDR3 sequence: CASSLGQGTTGELFF. Here the CDR3 DNA reads TGTGCCAGCAGCTTAGGTCAGGGTACCACCGGGGAGCTGTTTTTT.

This clonotype was recorded a few times. The rearrangement links TRBV15 to TRBJ1-2; 8 nucleotides agree with TRBD1. The CDR3 contains 18 residues. Germline-derived CDR1 and CDR2 are LNHNV and YYDKDF (reference sequence). V trimming: 0 bases; J trimming: 8 bases; junction bases outside the gene matches: 17. The CDR3 spells CATSRDEDRVAGLEGYTF. CDR3 DNA: TGTGCCACCAGCAGAGATGAGGACAGGGTAGCGGGGCTGGAGGGCTACACCTTC.

This chain links TRBV5-1 with TRBJ2-5, with TRBD2 matching over 7 bases. Germline CDR1 and CDR2: SGHRS and YFSETQ. With V trimmed by 1 base and J by 3 bases, 6 bases remained unmatched. There are 15 residues in the CDR3. CDR3 nucleotide sequence: TGCGCCAGCAGCTTGTTTACTAGCGCAAAAGAGACCCAGTACTTC. Its translation is CASSLFTSAKETQYF.

This clonotype came up a few times. The rearrangement uses TRBV5-1 and TRBJ1-1; unclear D gene. The V gene lost 2 bases and the J gene lost 0 bases, with 14 bases spanning the gap. Per the germline V gene, CDR1 is SGHRS and CDR2 is YFSETQ. The CDR3 extends over 16 amino acids. CDR3 amino acids: CASSFKGPTMNTEAFF. CDR3 bases: TGCGCCAGCAGCTTCAAGGGTCCTACTATGAACACTGAAGCTTTCTTT.

This clonotype showed up just a few times. This chain connects TRBV5-5 to TRBJ2-7, with 8 bases aligning to TRBD2. The CDR3 runs to 16 residues. Per the germline V gene, CDR1 is SGHKS and CDR2 is YYEKEE (reference sequence). V gave up 4 bases and J gave up 0 bases; unmatched junction bases: 9. Here the CDR3 DNA reads TGTGCCAGCAGCGAGCTGGGGAGCGGGGGCTCCTACGAGCAGTACTTC. This sequence encodes CASSELGSGGSYEQYF.

The sample holds one count of this clonotype. The gene calls are TRBV20-1 and TRBJ2-1; the D gene could be TRBD1 or TRBD2 (5 bases each). Per the germline V gene, CDR1 is DFQATT and CDR2 is SNEGSKA (reference sequence). The CDR3 consists of 15 residues. Written as DNA, the CDR3 is TGCAGCTTTGAGGGGCTCCTGAGCTCCTACAATGAGCAGTTCTTC. This encodes CSFEGLLSSYNEQFF.

V usage is TRBV7-9 and J usage is TRBJ1-1; no clear D gene. Trimming shortened V by 4 bases and J by 1 base, and 13 bases separated the two germline ends. The length of the CDR3 is 15 residues. CDR1 and CDR2 from the germline V gene are SEHNR and FQNEAQ (reference sequence). The chain's CDR3 is CASSSSRVTNTEAFF. The DNA of the CDR3 is TGTGCCAGCAGCTCATCGAGGGTGACGAACACTGAAGCTTTCTTT.

V and J are TRBV12-3 or TRBV12-4 and TRBJ2-3, with 8 bases identical to TRBD1. The CDR3 totals 15 residues. V trimming: 5 bases; J trimming: 3 bases; junction bases outside the gene matches: 7. The CDR3 spells CASSAQGARTDTQYF. In DNA, the CDR3 is TGTGCCAGCAGTGCCCAGGGGGCGAGAACAGATACGCAGTATTTT.

This clonotype was detected a few times. The genes are TRBV7-3 and TRBJ2-1; 11 nucleotides line up with TRBD1. The trim removed 5 bases at V and 8 bases at J, leaving 8 bases unmatched. Germline V lookup: CDR1 SGHTA, CDR2 FQGTGA. There are 15 residues in the CDR3. CDR3 nucleotide sequence: TGTGCCAGCAGCGTAGGACAGGGGGCTCTCTATGAGCAGTTCTTC. It is translated as CASSVGQGALYEQFF.

The V call is TRBV29-1, the J call TRBJ1-1; D is undetermined. This CDR3 has 14 amino acids. Germline V lookup: CDR1 SQVTM, CDR2 ANQGSEA. V was clipped by 5 bases and J by 4 bases, with 17 bases between them. The CDR3 loop reads CSVYTLSSGTEAFF. CDR3 bases: TGCAGCGTTTACACACTTAGCTCAGGCACTGAAGCTTTCTTT.

There are a few counts of this clonotype. The CDR3 bases are TGTGCCAGCAGTTTACTAGCGGCCAAAAACATTCAGTACTTC. This encodes CASSLLAAKNIQYF. V gene TRBV6-2 or TRBV6-3 combines with J gene TRBJ2-4; 7 bases map to TRBD2. The CDR3 has 14 amino acids. The trim removed 4 bases at V and 1 base at J, leaving 1 base unmatched. Germline V gene sequence: CDR1 MNHEY, CDR2 SVGEGT.

The rearrangement joins TRBV21-1 to TRBJ2-5; the D call TRBD1 from the table was never checked on the DNA. TRBV21-1 is noted as a pseudogene. This CDR3 is 17 amino acids long. As DNA, the CDR3 is TGTGCCAGCAGCAAAGGGAGGACAGGGAAACCTCAAGAGACCCAGTACTTC. Protein: CASSKGRTGKPQETQYF.

This clonotype occurred many times. The chain recombines TRBV27 with TRBJ2-3, with TRBD1 as a possible D gene (6 bases). Germline V gene sequence: CDR1 MNHEY, CDR2 SMNVEV (reference sequence). V lost 2 bases, J lost 6 bases, and 18 bases lay in between. The CDR3 extends over 16 amino acids. This CDR3 reads CASSLIGVTGTDTQYF. CDR3 in DNA: TGTGCCAGCAGTTTAATAGGGGTCACAGGGACGGATACGCAGTATTTT.

This chain connects TRBV7-9 to TRBJ2-1; 9 bases match TRBD2. Germline V gives CDR1 SEHNR, CDR2 FQNEAQ (reference sequence). The CDR3 has 17 residues. V was pared by 5 bases and J by 3 bases, with 11 bases of the junction left unmatched. CDR3 sequence: CASSPHQRLAVYNEQFF. CDR3 DNA: TGTGCCAGCAGCCCTCACCAAAGACTAGCGGTCTACAATGAGCAGTTCTTC.

This clonotype was detected a few times. The chain couples TRBV20-1 to TRBJ2-7; no reliable D call. The CDR3 loop spans 12 amino acids. V lost 5 bases, J lost 6 bases, and 14 bases lay in between. Germline loops: CDR1 DFQATT, CDR2 SNEGSKA (reference sequence). In DNA form, the CDR3 reads TGCAGTGCTGCGAGAATTAGACTCGAGCAGTACTTC. This sequence encodes CSAARIRLEQYF.

The gene calls are TRBV20-1 and TRBJ2-3; D tentatively fits TRBD1 or TRBD2 (5 bases each). With 3 bases removed from V and 3 bases from J, the gap between germline ends came to 22 bases. Germline loops: CDR1 DFQATT, CDR2 SNEGSKA (reference sequence). This CDR3 has 17 amino acids. The CDR3 reads CSASPLGTHKGTDTQYF. For the CDR3, the DNA is TGCAGTGCTAGCCCCCTCGGGACGCATAAAGGGACAGATACGCAGTATTTT.

This clonotype came up a few times. V is TRBV9 and J is TRBJ2-7; 7 bases are shared with TRBD1. Trimming removed 3 bases from V and 4 bases from J; junction bases left unmatched: 13. CDR1 SGDLS and CDR2 YYNGEE come from the germline V gene. CDR3 length: 16 residues. The CDR3: CASSGIQGTGIYEQYF. Written as DNA, the CDR3 is TGTGCCAGCAGCGGTATACAGGGGACGGGGATTTACGAGCAGTACTTC.

The chain couples TRBV5-1 to TRBJ2-2; TRBD1 agrees at 8 bases. The CDR3 is 15 residues long. Losses at the gene ends were 4 bases for V and 6 bases for J; bases not matched to a gene: 8. Per germline, CDR1 SGHRS and CDR2 YFSETQ. CDR3 protein: CASSTGGTVAGELFF. DNA for the CDR3: TGCGCCAGCAGCACAGGGGGGACAGTGGCCGGGGAGCTGTTTTTT.

The rearrangement uses TRBV29-1 and TRBJ2-7, with a weak D call TRBD1 (6 bases). CDR3 length equals 13 residues. V was pared by 1 base and J by 1 base, with 8 bases between. Germline lookup yields CDR1 SQVTM and CDR2 ANQGSEA. The CDR3 sequence is CSVEGTVSYEQYF. For the CDR3, the DNA is TGCAGCGTTGAAGGGACAGTATCCTACGAGCAGTACTTC.

J is TRBJ2-1 and V is TRBV12-3 or TRBV12-4; D may be TRBD1 or TRBD2 (9 bases each). The length of the CDR3 is 21 residues. V was shortened by 7 bases and J by 3 bases, with 34 bases between the two germline ends. In nucleotides, the CDR3 is TGTGCCAGCATTCTTGGGCCGACAGGGGGATTAGCGGGGGAAATCTACAATGAGCAGTTCTTC. It codes for CASILGPTGGLAGEIYNEQFF.

The gene calls are TRBV5-1 and TRBJ1-2; D remains ambiguous. From germline, CDR1 is SGHRS and CDR2 YFSETQ. The CDR3 covers 16 residues. Between the trimmed V and J ends, which lost 0 bases and 1 base, there was a span of 13 bases. CDR3 residues: CASSLGVSQNNYGYTF. Here the CDR3 DNA reads TGCGCCAGCAGCTTGGGGGTGTCGCAGAATAACTATGGCTACACCTTC.